The 28 T cell receptor beta chains below come from one sample, sequenced in a study of T cell responses to AZD1222 COVID-19 vaccine. The repertoire was sequenced with immunoSEQ multiplex PCR; TCRdb's copy has only in-frame clones and lacks some. The table has about 140,000 clones, under 95% seen once. Sequencing was performed on peripheral blood, taken on day 0 of AZD1222 vaccination. The receptors stem from an adult in good health.

This rearrangement joins TRBV7-9 to TRBJ1-5; D is ambiguous. V was pared by 4 bases and J by 7 bases, with 14 bases between. There are 14 residues in the CDR3. Germline values: CDR1 SEHNR, CDR2 FQNEAQ (reference sequence). CDR3 amino acids: CASSYETVRQPQHF. The CDR3 DNA is TGTGCCAGCAGCTATGAGACGGTAAGGCAGCCCCAGCATTTT.

The rearrangement uses TRBV7-2 and TRBJ2-7; D might be TRBD2 (6 bases). Trimming stripped 5 bases from V and 0 bases from J, with 20 bases between. Germline CDR1 is SGHTA and CDR2 is FQGNSA. CDR3 length: 17 residues. The CDR3 DNA reads as TGTGCCAGCAGCCTCCTCTACGGGACTCTAAGCTCCTACGAGCAGTACTTC. It codes for CASSLLYGTLSSYEQYF. The whole variable domain, remainder taken from reference TRBV7-2 and TRBJ2-7, is GAGVSQSPSNKVTEKGKDVELRCDPISGHTALYWYRQSLGQGLEFLIYFQGNSAPDKSGLPSDRFSAERTGGSVSTLTIQRTQQEDSAVYLCASSLLYGTLSSYEQYFGPGTRLTVT.

The J gene is TRBJ2-1, the V gene TRBV6-4, with 15 bases fitting TRBD2. Germline V gives CDR1 MRHNA, CDR2 SNTAGT. CDR3 size: 18 residues. With 2 bases clipped from V and 4 bases from J, the junction kept 6 bases outside the gene matches. CDR3 sequence reads: CASSDPWTSGGVYNEQFF. For the CDR3, the DNA is TGTGCCAGCAGTGACCCCTGGACTAGCGGGGGGGTATACAATGAGCAGTTCTTC.

The chain combines TRBV21-1 with TRBJ1-2; the D call in the table, TRBD1, was not verified against the DNA. TRBV21-1 is described as a pseudogene. The CDR3 extends over 14 amino acids. The CDR3 here is CASSIDRDNYGYTF. In DNA, the CDR3 is TGTGCCAGCAGCATCGACAGGGATAACTATGGCTACACCTTC.

The chain links TRBV27 to TRBJ2-7; TRBD2 aligns across 7 bases. CDR3 length: 13 residues. CDR1 and CDR2 from the germline V gene are MNHEY and SMNVEV (reference sequence). Losses at the gene ends were 5 bases for V and 6 bases for J; bases not matched to a gene: 7. CDR3 nucleotides: TGTGCCAGCAGTCCAACGACTAGCAGCGAGCAGTACTTC. Translated, it gives CASSPTTSSEQYF.

The V gene is TRBV27, the J gene TRBJ2-7; D is undetermined. V lost 2 bases, J lost 6 bases, and 14 bases lay in between. The germline V gene encodes CDR1 MNHEY and CDR2 SMNVEV (reference sequence). CDR3 length: 14 amino acids. The CDR3, as DNA: TGTGCCAGCAGTTTAAGGGCAGGATCCGTCGAGCAGTACTTC. Residues: CASSLRAGSVEQYF.

The rearrangement joins TRBV2 to TRBJ2-1, with 11 bases fitting TRBD2. With 8 bases clipped from V and 5 bases from J, the junction kept 5 bases outside the gene matches. Germline values: CDR1 SNHLY, CDR2 FYNNEI. This CDR3 has 14 amino acids. The DNA for the CDR3 is TGTGCCAGCTTCGGGACTAGCGGAAACAATGAGCAGTTCTTC. It is translated as CASFGTSGNNEQFF.

V usage is TRBV2 and J usage is TRBJ1-5; D not certain. The germline V gene encodes CDR1 SNHLY and CDR2 FYNNEI. The CDR3 spans 14 residues. With 6 bases removed from V and 6 bases from J, the gap between germline ends came to 15 bases. The CDR3 region is CASRDRVISQPQHF. The CDR3 bases are TGTGCCAGCAGAGACCGGGTTATAAGTCAGCCCCAGCATTTT.

The CDR3 loop is CASGLVLSPEQYF. The CDR3 coding sequence is TGTGCTAGTGGTTTGGTACTTTCGCCGGAGCAGTACTTC. This chain links TRBV12-5 with TRBJ2-7; D not certain. This CDR3 contains 13 residues. Germline V gene data show CDR1 as LGHNT and CDR2 as FRNRAP. V lost 0 bases and J lost 7, with 10 bases in between.

A few counts support this clone. The V gene is TRBV5-4, the J gene TRBJ1-2; D is perhaps TRBD1 (5 bases). CDR1 and CDR2 (germline): SGHNT, YYREEE (reference sequence). The V end lost 3 bases, the J end lost 2 bases, and 14 bases lay between the germline ends. This CDR3 region has 15 residues. In DNA, the CDR3 is TGTGCCAGCAGCTCCCGGGACGGAAGGAACTATGGCTACACCTTC. This gives the protein CASSSRDGRNYGYTF.

The chain is built from TRBV5-4 and TRBJ2-1; D possibly matches TRBD1 or TRBD2 (6 bases each). V was shortened by 7 bases and J by 2 bases, with 19 bases between the two germline ends. This CDR3 has 16 residues. Germline values: CDR1 SGHNT, CDR2 YYREEE (reference sequence). CDR3 amino acids: CASYPGGLGPYNEQFF. The DNA of the CDR3 is TGTGCCAGCTATCCCGGGGGCCTCGGCCCCTACAATGAGCAGTTCTTC.

This chain links TRBV10-3 with TRBJ2-5; no reliable D call. Per the germline V gene, CDR1 is ENHRY and CDR2 is SYGVKD. The ends were cut back, 3 bases at V and 3 bases at J, with 8 bases in the middle. The CDR3 runs 13 residues. The CDR3 nucleotides read TGTGCCATCAGTGATCCGGTAGAAGAGACCCAGTACTTC. It specifies CAISDPVEETQYF.

The V call is TRBV28, the J call TRBJ1-4; 7 nucleotides line up with TRBD1. Germline values: CDR1 MDHEN, CDR2 SYDVKM. V lost 4 bases and J lost 7; bases outside the gene matches: 9. The CDR3 spans 15 residues. The CDR3 bases are TGTGCCAGCAGTTCCACGACAGGGCGCGGTGAAAAACTGTTTTTT. Protein: CASSSTTGRGEKLFF.

The chain uses TRBV19 and TRBJ2-7, with 8 nucleotides matching TRBD1. V lost 5 bases, J lost 0 bases, and 3 bases stayed unmatched. There are 14 residues in the CDR3. The germline V gene has CDR1 LNHDA and CDR2 SQIVND (reference sequence). CDR3 coding DNA: TGTGCCAGTAGTGTCACAGGGGGCTCCTACGAGCAGTACTTC. It is translated as CASSVTGGSYEQYF. Together with reference TRBV19 and TRBJ2-7, the CDR3 gives the full variable domain: DGGITQSPKYLFRKEGQNVTLSCEQNLNHDAMYWYRQDPGQGLRLIYYSQIVNDFQKGDIAEGYSVSREKKESFPLTVTSAQKNPTAFYLCASSVTGGSYEQYFGPGTRLTVT.

The chain has TRBV28 and TRBJ2-7; 7 bases agree with TRBD2. CDR3 length equals 15 residues. CDR1 and CDR2 from the germline V gene are MDHEN and SYDVKM. V shed 1 base and J 3 bases; nucleotides not matched to a gene: 6. The CDR3 reads CASSLYGGSDYEQYF. In DNA, the CDR3 is TGTGCCAGCAGTTTATACGGGGGGTCCGACTACGAGCAGTACTTC.

A remark on this clone: Within the sample, other DNA sequences also encode this same CDR3. The chain combines TRBV12-3 or TRBV12-4 with TRBJ1-6; unclear D gene. The CDR3 is 13 residues long. Trimming pared 7 bases from V and 9 bases from J, leaving 13 bases between. The CDR3 nucleotides read TGTGCCAGCAAGGTGGTTTTTCGTTCACCCCTCCACTTT. This encodes CASKVVFRSPLHF.

V is TRBV2 and J is TRBJ2-3, with 8 bases lining up with TRBD2. Germline V lookup: CDR1 SNHLY, CDR2 FYNNEI. The CDR3 spans 18 residues. V shed 6 bases and J 2 bases; nucleotides not matched to a gene: 16. The CDR3 nucleotides read TGTGCCAGCAGGCGGAGGGGTTGGCGGGAGGAAAACACAGATACGCAGTATTTT. Encoded protein: CASRRRGWREENTDTQYF.

V and J are TRBV15 and TRBJ2-1, with D perhaps TRBD2 (6 bases). The CDR3 is 16 amino acids. Germline V gene lookup returns CDR1 LNHNV and CDR2 YYDKDF (reference sequence). The germline V and J ends were trimmed by 6 bases and 7 bases, with 22 bases remaining between them. CDR3: CATREEGQGGKNEQFF. Here the CDR3 DNA reads TGTGCCACCAGAGAGGAGGGTCAGGGAGGAAAAAATGAGCAGTTCTTC. The whole variable domain, remainder taken from reference TRBV15 and TRBJ2-1, is DAMVIQNPRYQVTQFGKPVTLSCSQTLNHNVMYWYQQKSSQAPKLLFHYYDKDFNNEADTPDNFQSRRPNTSFCFLDIRSPGLGDTAMYLCATREEGQGGKNEQFFGPGTRLTVL.

The chain recombines TRBV6-5 with TRBJ1-5; a possible D gene is TRBD1 (5 bases). Germline V lookup: CDR1 MNHEY, CDR2 SVGAGI. This CDR3 has 13 residues. The V gene lost 2 bases and the J gene lost 5 bases, with 7 bases spanning the gap. CDR3 DNA: TGTGCCAGCAGTTACGGGGCGTATCAGCCCCAGCATTTT. Its protein product is CASSYGAYQPQHF.

The gene calls are TRBV18 and TRBJ2-5; tentative D call: TRBD2 (6 bases). The CDR3 runs to 13 residues. V lost 3 bases, J lost 5 bases, and 10 bases lay in between. Germline CDR1 and CDR2: KGHSH and LQKENI. Here the CDR3 reads CASSPGGRETQYF. CDR3 nucleotide sequence: TGTGCCAGCTCACCGGGGGGTCGGGAGACCCAGTACTTC.

V is TRBV27 and J is TRBJ1-3; weak D call: TRBD1 (5 bases). The CDR3 loop spans 12 amino acids. CDR1 and CDR2 from the germline V gene are MNHEY and SMNVEV (reference sequence). This chain's CDR3 is CASGFSGNTIYF. The CDR3 bases are TGTGCTTCAGGGTTCTCTGGAAACACCATATATTTT.

The rearrangement joins TRBV5-1 to TRBJ1-5; D remains ambiguous. CDR1 SGHRS and CDR2 YFSETQ come from the germline V gene. V lost 4 bases and J 2 bases, leaving 10 bases between the germline ends. This CDR3 contains 14 residues. This CDR3 is CASSTGTGNQPQHF. The DNA for the CDR3 is TGCGCCAGCAGCACCGGTACGGGCAATCAGCCCCAGCATTTT. Based on the CDR3 plus reference TRBV5-1 and TRBJ1-5, the full variable domain is KAGVTQTPRYLIKTRGQQVTLSCSPISGHRSVSWYQQTPGQGLQFLFEYFSETQRNKGNFPGRFSGRQFSNSRSEMNVSTLELGDSALYLCASSTGTGNQPQHFGDGTRLSIL.

Written as DNA, the CDR3 is TGTGCCAGCAGTTACGGGCAGGTGACAACGAACACTGAAGCTTTCTTT. It codes for CASSYGQVTTNTEAFF. The chain combines TRBV6-5 with TRBJ1-1; D is unresolved. There are 16 residues in the CDR3. Looked up from germline, CDR1 is MNHEY and CDR2 is SVGAGI. Trimming left V 2 bases short and J 1 base short, with 14 bases between.

V usage is TRBV2 and J usage is TRBJ2-5; 9 nucleotides match TRBD1. The CDR3 has 14 amino acids. Trimming cost V 7 bases and J 4 bases; bases outside gene matches: 7. Per germline, CDR1 SNHLY and CDR2 FYNNEI. The CDR3 spells CASNRDRVGETQYF. CDR3 nucleotides: TGTGCCAGCAACCGGGACAGGGTTGGAGAGACCCAGTACTTC.

This chain uses TRBV7-6 with TRBJ1-3; D is uncertain. Germline assignment: CDR1 SGHVS and CDR2 FNYEAQ. The length of the CDR3 is 14 residues. The ends were cut back, 1 base at V and 2 bases at J, with 6 bases in the middle. CDR3 sequence: CASSLVGTGNTIYF. In nucleotides, the CDR3 is TGTGCCAGCAGCTTAGTAGGGACTGGAAACACCATATATTTT.

The V gene is TRBV29-1, the J gene TRBJ1-1, with a weak D call TRBD1 (6 bases). Per the germline V gene, CDR1 is SQVTM and CDR2 is ANQGSEA. Trimming removed 6 bases at V and 8 bases at J, with 22 bases between. This CDR3 has 14 amino acids. CDR3 sequence reads: CSVARGAAGAEAFF. Here the CDR3 DNA reads TGCAGCGTCGCCCGGGGGGCGGCCGGAGCGGAAGCTTTCTTT.

The chain couples TRBV28 to TRBJ2-1, with D tentatively TRBD2 (5 bases). The V end lost 4 bases, the J end lost 2 bases, and 12 bases lay between the germline ends. CDR3 length: 15 amino acids. Germline-derived CDR1 and CDR2 are MDHEN and SYDVKM. CDR3 nucleotides: TGTGCCAGCAGTTCCACCGGGGAGCCCTACAATGAGCAGTTCTTC. This encodes CASSSTGEPYNEQFF.

This chain connects TRBV6-6 to TRBJ2-5; 14 bases match TRBD2. Germline CDR1 reads MNHNY; CDR2 reads SVGAGI (reference sequence). V was clipped by 6 bases and J by 4 bases; unmatched bases: 10. This CDR3 spans 17 amino acids. In DNA form, the CDR3 reads TGTGCCAGCAGCCGACGACTAGCGGGAGGGCAAGGAGAGACCCAGTACTTC. This translates into CASSRRLAGGQGETQYF.